This TCR beta chain stems from a study of regulatory T cells in long-lasting Graves disease. Construction of TCR beta libraries relied on iRepertoire HTBI primers and on Arm-PCR targeting CDR3 regions. Source study methods: Among the samples, around 58 TRBV and 14 to 15 TRBJ segments were identified. One entry per CDR3 protein, called by TCRdb with MiXCR from the multiplex PCR reads. In this record, the V and J calls reflect TCRdb's handling and not the investigators' own analysis. The sample lists 450,000 to 600,000 distinct CDR3 sequences, about 13% occurring once. V gave up 2 bases and J gave up 6 bases; unmatched junction bases: 3. The CDR3 extends over 14 amino acids. Time point given: newly diagnosed GD, antithyroid drugs for less than 3 months. Extracted PBMC RNA gave rise to the TCR library. Graves' disease diagnoses followed American Thyroid Association guidelines. Whole-study results and caveats: Persistent Graves' patients showed reduced TCR diversity versus newly diagnosed patients.

This clonotype was seen many times. As yet, its antigen is unknown. Another study also made use of these data, one on T cells in Graves' hyperthyroidism and ophthalmopathy.

This clonotype was sampled from a man aged 25 to 40 with Graves disease. V usage is TRBV12-3 or TRBV12-4 and J usage is TRBJ2-4; 8 bases are shared with TRBD2. Sequenced here: peripheral blood mononuclear cells (PBMCs), sampled at new diagnosis, from a patient treated with antithyroid drugs. This CDR3 reads CASSLRGGLNIQYF. Here the CDR3 DNA reads TGTGCCAGCAGTTTACGGGGGGGGTTAAACATTCAGTACTTC.